The 30 T cell receptor beta chains below were found in one sample sequenced in a study of shared clonotypes between healthy human individuals. Method: immunoSEQ multiplex PCR; TCRdb's copy keeps in-frame clones and lacks some. The sample consists of around 510,000 clones, around 77% of them appearing once. The material sequenced was PBMCs. The receptors stem from a woman aged 40 to 49 in good health. Some clones in this sample may be carry-over from other donors' samples.

J is TRBJ2-7 and V is TRBV25-1; the match to TRBD2 covers 10 bases. The CDR3 covers 16 residues. Per the germline V gene, CDR1 is MGHDK and CDR2 is SYGVNS. The V and J ends lost 3 bases and 4 bases, in that order; junction bases with no gene match: 9. The chain's CDR3 is CASSDSVAGGLYEQYF. DNA of the CDR3: TGTGCCAGCAGTGACTCTGTAGCGGGAGGTCTGTACGAGCAGTACTTC.

This clone has more than one count but fewer than ten. This likely came from a read error, as a far larger clone is one base away. Other DNA sequences in this specimen translate into the identical CDR3. The genes are TRBV7-9 and TRBJ2-2; 10 positions match TRBD1. CDR1 is SEHNR and CDR2 is FQNEAQ in the germline V gene (reference sequence). The CDR3 has 15 amino acids. This chain's CDR3 is CASRLGTGATGELFF. The CDR3 DNA sequence: TGTGCTAGCAGGTTGGGGACAGGGGCCACCGGGGAGCTGTTTTTT. Using reference TRBV7-9 and TRBJ2-2 for the parts outside the CDR3, the full variable domain is DTGVSQNPRHKITKRGQNVTFRCDPISEHNRLYWYRQTLGQGPEFLTYFQNEAQLEKSRLLSDRFSAERPKGSFSTLEIQRTEQGDSAMYLCASRLGTGATGELFFGEGSRLTVL.

This clone was counted a single time. CDR3 coding DNA: TGTGCCAGCAGTTTACGCGGACGGACGGAAACCCCCGGGGAAAAACTGTTTTTT. Its translation is CASSLRGRTETPGEKLFF. The chain recombines TRBV7-8 with TRBJ1-4; D is unresolved. The germline V and J ends were trimmed by 6 bases and 8 bases, with 28 bases remaining between them. The CDR3 extends over 18 amino acids. CDR1 is SGHVS and CDR2 is FQNEAQ in the germline V gene.

The chain carries TRBV7-3 and TRBJ1-1; TRBD1 might be the D (6 bases). The V end was cut by 5 bases, the J end by 4 bases, with 14 bases between. Per the germline V gene, CDR1 is SGHTA and CDR2 is FQGTGA. This CDR3 is built from 14 residues. The CDR3 sequence: CASSPGGAVTEAFF. Written as DNA, the CDR3 is TGTGCCAGCAGCCCGGGGGGGGCGGTCACTGAAGCTTTCTTT.

The rearrangement links TRBV18 to TRBJ1-2, with 12 positions matching TRBD1. The V segment lost 2 bases and the J segment 5 bases; nucleotides outside the gene matches: 12. This CDR3 is built from 18 residues. Germline-derived CDR1 and CDR2 are KGHSH and LQKENI. Here the CDR3 reads CASSPTPGTGGMGYGYTF. In nucleotides, the CDR3 is TGTGCCAGCTCACCAACCCCCGGGACAGGGGGCATGGGGTATGGCTACACCTTC.

This clone showed up just once. The rearrangement joins TRBV1 to TRBJ2-7; the D segment call TRBD2 is taken from the table without a DNA check. TRBV1 is listed as a pseudogene. The length of the CDR3 is 16 residues. CDR3: CTSSQSWEILFYEQYF. The CDR3, as DNA: TGCACCAGCAGCCAGAGCTGGGAGATACTTTTCTACGAGCAGTACTTC.

The chain joins TRBV6-5 to TRBJ1-1; 9 positions agree with TRBD1. The V gene end was trimmed by 6 bases and the J gene end by 6 bases; junction bases not matched to a gene: 11. Germline CDR1 reads MNHEY; CDR2 reads SVGAGI. CDR3 length: 15 amino acids. The CDR3 coding sequence is TGTGCCAGCAGCTTACGGGCGGGACAGGGCCCTGAAGCTTTCTTT. It is translated as CASSLRAGQGPEAFF.

About this clone itself: This specimen includes other DNA sequences encoding the same CDR3. The rearrangement uses TRBV9 and TRBJ2-1; 9 positions agree with TRBD2. The junction had 8 bases not matched to a gene; V was cut back by 0 bases and J by 7 bases. Germline V gene data show CDR1 as SGDLS and CDR2 as YYNGEE. The CDR3 has 16 amino acids. The CDR3 region is CASSVATGLAGNEQFF. CDR3 nucleotide sequence: TGTGCCAGCAGCGTAGCTACGGGGCTAGCGGGGAATGAGCAGTTCTTC.

V gene TRBV27 combines with J gene TRBJ1-2, with 9 bases aligning to TRBD1. J was trimmed by 6 bases and V by 2 bases; bases with no gene match: 10. This CDR3 contains 16 residues. Germline V gene data show CDR1 as MNHEY and CDR2 as SMNVEV (reference sequence). The CDR3 is CASSLRGTGRGNGYTF. CDR3 bases: TGTGCCAGCAGTTTAAGGGGGACAGGGAGAGGAAATGGCTACACCTTC.

This chain connects TRBV6-6 to TRBJ1-5, with D unresolved. The CDR3 extends over 15 amino acids. The germline gives CDR1 MNHNY, CDR2 SVGAGI (reference sequence). V was pared by 6 bases and J by 0 bases, with 12 bases between. This CDR3 reads CASSPGSFSNQPQHF. CDR3 DNA: TGTGCCAGCAGCCCCGGATCTTTTAGCAATCAGCCCCAGCATTTT.

The V call is TRBV18, the J call TRBJ2-7; 7 bases are a match to TRBD2. With 1 base clipped from V and 1 base from J, the junction kept 7 bases outside the gene matches. The CDR3 runs 16 residues. From germline, CDR1 is KGHSH and CDR2 LQKENI. Here the CDR3 reads CASSPRRGGVSYEQYF. The CDR3, as DNA: TGTGCCAGCTCACCACGACGGGGAGGGGTATCCTACGAGCAGTACTTC.

The chain carries TRBV27 and TRBJ2-1; the D gene is possibly TRBD1 (6 bases). This CDR3 is built from 14 residues. Trimming cost V 6 bases and J 4 bases, with 13 bases left between them. Germline V gene sequence: CDR1 MNHEY, CDR2 SMNVEV (reference sequence). The CDR3 nucleotides are TGTGCCAGCAGCCCTATGGACAGATACAATGAGCAGTTCTTC. Translated: CASSPMDRYNEQFF.

V and J are TRBV28 and TRBJ2-3; 13 nucleotides match TRBD2. Trimming removed 6 bases from V and 2 bases from J; junction bases left unmatched: 8. The CDR3 totals 17 residues. Germline V gene data show CDR1 as MDHEN and CDR2 as SYDVKM. The CDR3 nucleotides read TGTGCCAGCAGCAGAGCGGGACTAGCGGGATACACAGATACGCAGTATTTT. Amino acids: CASSRAGLAGYTDTQYF.

This chain connects TRBV29-1 to TRBJ2-1; the match to TRBD2 covers 8 bases. The V gene's germline CDR1 is SQVTM and CDR2 ANQGSEA. Unmatched junction bases numbered 16, after V lost 7 bases and J lost 8 bases. The CDR3 is made up of 15 amino acids. Here the CDR3 DNA reads TGCAGCGCTCGAGGACTAGCCGATGGGATCGATGAGCAGTTCTTC. It translates to CSARGLADGIDEQFF.

This chain links TRBV25-1 with TRBJ1-1; tentative D call: TRBD1 (5 bases). Germline V gene sequence: CDR1 MGHDK, CDR2 SYGVNS. The length of the CDR3 is 13 residues. Trimming pared 1 base from V and 6 bases from J, leaving 9 bases between. The CDR3 DNA reads as TGTGCCAGCAGTGAATTCCCGGGGGCTGAAGCTTTCTTT. Its translation is CASSEFPGAEAFF.

This chain joins TRBV25-1 and TRBJ2-7; 13 nucleotides match TRBD2. The V and J ends lost 6 bases and 0 bases, in that order; junction bases with no gene match: 8. Looked up from germline, CDR1 is MGHDK and CDR2 is SYGVNS. The length of the CDR3 is 17 residues. The CDR3 loop reads CASSPGLAGVSSYEQYF. CDR3 nucleotides: TGTGCCAGCAGCCCAGGACTAGCGGGGGTTAGCTCCTACGAGCAGTACTTC.

The V and J genes are TRBV5-1 and TRBJ1-1; 8 bases are a match to TRBD1. This CDR3 region has 15 residues. Germline loops: CDR1 SGHRS, CDR2 YFSETQ. The V segment lost 4 bases and the J segment 1 base; nucleotides outside the gene matches: 6. The CDR3 here is CASSLQGGGNTEAFF. The CDR3 DNA reads as TGCGCCAGCAGCCTACAGGGGGGTGGGAACACTGAAGCTTTCTTT.

V gene TRBV5-6 combines with J gene TRBJ1-1; 9 nucleotides agree with TRBD1. The ends lost 3 bases at V and 0 bases at J; junction bases unmatched: 3. This CDR3 comprises 15 residues. In germline, CDR1 is SGHDT, CDR2 YYEEEE. This CDR3 is CASSSGTGMNTEAFF. The CDR3 DNA reads TGTGCCAGCAGCTCCGGGACAGGGATGAACACTGAAGCTTTCTTT.

This clone was picked up one time. The chain joins TRBV4-2 to TRBJ2-1; TRBD2 matches at 12 bases. The CDR3 totals 17 residues. Trimming took 0 bases from V and 6 from J; bases not matched to a gene: 6. Germline assignment: CDR1 LGHNA and CDR2 YNFKEQ. CDR3: CASSQETSGSFPNEQFF. The CDR3 DNA follows: TGTGCCAGCAGCCAAGAGACTAGCGGGAGTTTTCCCAATGAGCAGTTCTTC.

This chain links TRBV28 with TRBJ2-1; 8 nucleotides align to TRBD2. The J segment lost 5 bases and the V segment lost 2 bases, leaving 8 bases of the junction unmatched. Germline-derived CDR1 and CDR2 are MDHEN and SYDVKM. This CDR3 has 16 residues. CDR3: CASSLSAASGHNEQFF. CDR3 nucleotide sequence: TGTGCCAGCAGTTTAAGTGCGGCTAGCGGGCACAATGAGCAGTTCTTC.

Comment on this clone: The same CDR3 also results from other DNA sequences found in this sample. The gene calls are TRBV19 and TRBJ1-1, with 12 bases that match TRBD1. The V gene end was trimmed by 5 bases and the J gene end by 4 bases; junction bases not matched to a gene: 2. Germline CDR1 LNHDA, CDR2 SQIVND (reference sequence). This CDR3 spans 14 amino acids. The CDR3 coding sequence is TGTGCCAGTAGTTCGGGACAGGGGGCCACTGAAGCTTTCTTT. Its translation is CASSSGQGATEAFF.

This sequence joins TRBV6-1 and TRBJ1-1; possibly TRBD1 for D (6 bases). Germline V lookup: CDR1 MNHNS, CDR2 SASEGT. The CDR3 runs 13 residues. V dropped 7 bases and J dropped 4 bases, with 13 bases sitting between them. The CDR3 DNA follows: TGTGCCAGCATTACAGGGTCGGGCACTGAAGCTTTCTTT. Protein product: CASITGSGTEAFF.

Remarks on this clone: Since a much larger clone is just one base distant, this may be a read error. V and J are TRBV4-3 and TRBJ1-1, with no clear D. Germline V CDR1 and CDR2: LGHNA, YSLEER. With 4 bases removed from V and 4 bases from J, the gap between germline ends came to 16 bases. The length of the CDR3 is 15 residues. The CDR3 DNA reads TGCGCCAGCAGCCCGTTCAGCGTGGACGGCACTGAAGCTTTCTTT. Protein product: CASSPFSVDGTEAFF.

The gene calls are TRBV7-2 and TRBJ2-2; TRBD2 might be the D (6 bases). The ends were cut back, 4 bases at V and 1 base at J, with 10 bases in the middle. Per germline, CDR1 SGHTA and CDR2 FQGNSA. The CDR3 has 15 amino acids. CDR3 DNA sequence: TGTGCCAGCAGCTCGAGACTAGAGAACACCGGGGAGCTGTTTTTT. This codes for CASSSRLENTGELFF. The variable domain in full, with the rest retrieved from reference TRBV7-2 and TRBJ2-2, is GAGVSQSPSNKVTEKGKDVELRCDPISGHTALYWYRQSLGQGLEFLIYFQGNSAPDKSGLPSDRFSAERTGGSVSTLTIQRTQQEDSAVYLCASSSRLENTGELFFGEGSRLTVL.

The CDR3 nucleotides read TGTGCCAGCAGCTTGGATGGGCTAGCGGGAACCTACGAGCAGTACTTC. Its protein is CASSLDGLAGTYEQYF. V is TRBV5-4 and J is TRBJ2-7, with 9 bases aligning to TRBD2. Trimming at V came to 0 bases and at J to 2 bases, leaving 6 bases not matched to a gene. Germline V gives CDR1 SGHNT, CDR2 YYREEE (reference sequence). The CDR3 sequence is 16 residues long. Complete variable domain (other parts from reference TRBV5-4 and TRBJ2-7): ETGVTQSPTHLIKTRGQQVTLRCSSQSGHNTVSWYQQALGQGPQFIFQYYREEENGRGNFPPRFSGLQFPNYSSELNVNALELDDSALYLCASSLDGLAGTYEQYFGPGTRLTVT.

Turning to this clone: This could be a read error, since a much larger clone is one nucleotide away. The DNA is omitted, as the CDR3 cannot be located on it reliably, and the CDR3 follows TCRdb's listing. The rearrangement links TRBV30 to TRBJ1-4; the DNA was not compared with TRBD1, the D call given in the table. The CDR3 sequence runs 16 residues, both termini included. Germline V gives CDR1 GTSNPN, CDR2 SVGIG (reference sequence). CDR3 sequence reads: CAWKFAGGSQDEKLSF.

V and J are TRBV19 and TRBJ1-2; 8 positions agree with TRBD1. CDR1 is LNHDA and CDR2 is SQIVND in the germline V gene (reference sequence). This CDR3 contains 15 residues. V was clipped by 7 bases and J by 6 bases; unmatched bases: 13. This chain's CDR3 is CASTAYGQGWDGYTF. The DNA for the CDR3 is TGTGCCAGTACTGCTTACGGACAGGGATGGGATGGCTACACCTTC.

The chain combines TRBV7-8 with TRBJ2-7; tentative D call: TRBD2 (5 bases). The CDR3 consists of 16 residues. The ends were cut back, 5 bases at V and 0 bases at J, with 17 bases in the middle. Germline values: CDR1 SGHVS, CDR2 FQNEAQ. The CDR3 protein is CASSLEMGEGSYEQYF. As DNA, the CDR3 is TGTGCCAGCAGCCTGGAGATGGGAGAGGGCTCCTACGAGCAGTACTTC.

In regard to this clone: With a far larger clone one base away, a read error is the likely cause. The chain employs TRBV30 and TRBJ1-1; D is possibly TRBD1 (6 bases). Germline V gene data show CDR1 as GTSNPN and CDR2 as SVGIG (reference sequence). This CDR3 has 11 amino acids. The CDR3 is CARSVHRAAFF. In DNA form, the CDR3 reads TGTGCCCGGAGTGTACACAGGGCCGCTTTCTTT.

The chain links TRBV5-1 to TRBJ2-3; D unresolved. Trimming removed 4 bases from V and 0 bases from J, with 6 bases in between. The CDR3 has 13 amino acids. CDR1 and CDR2 from the germline V gene are SGHRS and YFSETQ. The CDR3 nucleotides read TGCGCCAGCAGCCCGTGGAGCACAGATACGCAGTATTTT. The encoded protein is CASSPWSTDTQYF.